This T cell receptor (beta chain) was observed in a study of T cell changes during pregnancy in multiple sclerosis. The table lists this clone with a few counts. This sample also contains other DNA sequences that code for the same CDR3. Germline V gene sequence: CDR1 SEHNR, CDR2 FQNEAQ (reference sequence). The germline V and J ends were trimmed by 3 bases and 1 base, with 6 bases remaining between them. The CDR3 extends over 13 amino acids. The table came from immunoSEQ multiplex PCR; TCRdb's copy has only in-frame clones and leaves some out. This table has tens of thousands of clones, approximately 94% appearing once.

This sequence was found in a female donor with multiple sclerosis, enrolled in a pregnancy study. The J gene is TRBJ1-1, the V gene TRBV7-9; the D is unclear. The material was CD8+ T cells from peripheral blood mononuclear cells, obtained in the first trimester of pregnancy. CDR3 residues: CASSLSGNTEAFF. The CDR3 region has the DNA TGTGCCAGCAGCTTGTCAGGGAACACTGAAGCTTTCTTT.